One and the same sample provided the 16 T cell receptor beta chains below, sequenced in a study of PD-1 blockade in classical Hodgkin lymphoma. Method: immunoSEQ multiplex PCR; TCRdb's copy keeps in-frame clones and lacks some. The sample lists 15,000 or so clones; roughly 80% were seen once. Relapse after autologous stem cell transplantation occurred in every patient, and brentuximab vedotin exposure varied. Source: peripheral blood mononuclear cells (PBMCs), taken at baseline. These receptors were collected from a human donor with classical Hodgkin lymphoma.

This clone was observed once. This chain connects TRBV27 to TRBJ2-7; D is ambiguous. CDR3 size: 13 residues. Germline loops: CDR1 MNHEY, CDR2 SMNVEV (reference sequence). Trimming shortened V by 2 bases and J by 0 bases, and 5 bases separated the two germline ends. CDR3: CASSLRISYEQYF. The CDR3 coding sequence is TGTGCCAGCAGTTTAAGGATCTCCTACGAGCAGTACTTC.

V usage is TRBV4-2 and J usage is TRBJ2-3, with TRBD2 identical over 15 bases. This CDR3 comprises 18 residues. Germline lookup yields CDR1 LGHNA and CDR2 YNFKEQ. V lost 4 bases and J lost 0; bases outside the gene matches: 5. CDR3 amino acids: CASSPGLAGGRSTDTQYF. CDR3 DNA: TGTGCCAGCAGCCCGGGACTAGCGGGGGGCCGGAGCACAGATACGCAGTATTTT.

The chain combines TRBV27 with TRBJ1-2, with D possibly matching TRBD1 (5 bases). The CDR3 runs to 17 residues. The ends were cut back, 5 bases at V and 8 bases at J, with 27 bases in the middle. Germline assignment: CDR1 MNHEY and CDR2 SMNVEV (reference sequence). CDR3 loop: CASSKQLERAGKTGYTF. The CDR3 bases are TGTGCCAGCAGTAAACAACTAGAGAGGGCAGGGAAAACGGGCTACACCTTC.

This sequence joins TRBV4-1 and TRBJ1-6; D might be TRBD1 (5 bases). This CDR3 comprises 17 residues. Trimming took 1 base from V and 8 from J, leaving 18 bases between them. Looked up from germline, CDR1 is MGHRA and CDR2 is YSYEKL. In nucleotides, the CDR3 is TGCGCCAGCAGCCAAGTTTCACTCCGGGGGTTTGATTCACCCCTCCACTTT. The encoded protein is CASSQVSLRGFDSPLHF.

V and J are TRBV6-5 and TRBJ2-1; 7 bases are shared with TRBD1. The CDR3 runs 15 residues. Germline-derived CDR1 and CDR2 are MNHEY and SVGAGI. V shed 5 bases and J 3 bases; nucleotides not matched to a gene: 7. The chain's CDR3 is CASSQGRQGYNEQFF. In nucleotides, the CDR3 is TGTGCCAGCAGTCAGGGCAGACAGGGCTACAATGAGCAGTTCTTC.

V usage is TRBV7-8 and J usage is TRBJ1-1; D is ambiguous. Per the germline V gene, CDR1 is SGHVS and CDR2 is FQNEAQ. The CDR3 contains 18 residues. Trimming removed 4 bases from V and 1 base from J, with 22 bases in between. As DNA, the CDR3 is TGTGCCAGCAGCTCCACCGAAACCCGGGCTTTGTCGAACACTGAAGCTTTCTTT. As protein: CASSSTETRALSNTEAFF.

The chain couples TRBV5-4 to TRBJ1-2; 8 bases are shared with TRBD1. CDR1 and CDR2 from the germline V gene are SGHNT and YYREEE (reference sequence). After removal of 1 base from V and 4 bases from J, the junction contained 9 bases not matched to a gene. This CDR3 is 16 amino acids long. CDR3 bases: TGTGCCAGCAGCTTGTGGGTCGGACAGGGAGTCTATGGCTACACCTTC. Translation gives CASSLWVGQGVYGYTF.

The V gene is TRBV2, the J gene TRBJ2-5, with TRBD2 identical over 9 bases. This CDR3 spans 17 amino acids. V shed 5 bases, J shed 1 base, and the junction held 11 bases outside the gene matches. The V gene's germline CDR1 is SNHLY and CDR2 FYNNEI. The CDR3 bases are TGTGCCAGCAGTTTTCTAGCGGGGCCGACCCTCCAAGAGACCCAGTACTTC. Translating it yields CASSFLAGPTLQETQYF. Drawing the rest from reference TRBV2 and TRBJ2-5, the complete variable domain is EPEVTQTPSHQVTQMGQEVILRCVPISNHLYFYWYRQILGQKVEFLVSFYNNEISEKSEIFDDQFSVERPDGSNFTLKIRSTKLEDSAMYFCASSFLAGPTLQETQYFGPGTRLLVL.

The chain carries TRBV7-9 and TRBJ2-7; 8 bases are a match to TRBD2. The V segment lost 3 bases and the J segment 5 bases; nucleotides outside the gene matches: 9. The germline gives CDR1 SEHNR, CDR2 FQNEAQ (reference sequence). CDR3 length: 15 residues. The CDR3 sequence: CASSFGRGSSDEQYF. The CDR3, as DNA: TGTGCCAGCAGCTTCGGGAGGGGTTCTTCCGACGAGCAGTACTTC. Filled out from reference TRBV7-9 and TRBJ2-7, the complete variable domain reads DTGVSQNPRHKITKRGQNVTFRCDPISEHNRLYWYRQTLGQGPEFLTYFQNEAQLEKSRLLSDRFSAERPKGSFSTLEIQRTEQGDSAMYLCASSFGRGSSDEQYFGPGTRLTVT.

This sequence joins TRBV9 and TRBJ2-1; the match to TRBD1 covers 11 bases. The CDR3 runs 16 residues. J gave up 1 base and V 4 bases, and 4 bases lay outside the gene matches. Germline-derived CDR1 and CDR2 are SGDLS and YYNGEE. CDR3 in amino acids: CASSLGQGASYNEQFF. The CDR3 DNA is TGTGCCAGCAGCCTCGGACAGGGGGCTTCCTACAATGAGCAGTTCTTC.

CDR3 in amino acids: CAISPGESQGNTIYF. CDR3 DNA sequence: TGTGCCATCAGTCCGGGTGAGTCGCAAGGAAACACCATATATTTT. The chain has TRBV10-3 and TRBJ1-3; unclear D gene. V gave up 5 bases and J gave up 4 bases, with 15 bases separating them. From germline, CDR1 is ENHRY and CDR2 SYGVKD. There are 15 residues in the CDR3.

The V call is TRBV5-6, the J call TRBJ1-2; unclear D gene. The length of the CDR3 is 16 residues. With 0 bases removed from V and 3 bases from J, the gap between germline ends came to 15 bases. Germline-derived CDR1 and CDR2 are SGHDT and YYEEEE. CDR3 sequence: CASSLGPGGQYYGYTF. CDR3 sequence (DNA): TGTGCCAGCAGCTTGGGCCCAGGAGGGCAATACTATGGCTACACCTTC.

The CDR3 reads CASSTVRGGTDTQYF. CDR3 DNA sequence: TGTGCCAGCTCCACCGTCAGGGGCGGCACAGATACGCAGTATTTT. The chain has TRBV2 and TRBJ2-3; D possibly corresponds to TRBD1 (6 bases). From germline, CDR1 is SNHLY and CDR2 FYNNEI. V was clipped by 8 bases and J by 1 base, with 16 bases between them. The length of the CDR3 is 15 residues.

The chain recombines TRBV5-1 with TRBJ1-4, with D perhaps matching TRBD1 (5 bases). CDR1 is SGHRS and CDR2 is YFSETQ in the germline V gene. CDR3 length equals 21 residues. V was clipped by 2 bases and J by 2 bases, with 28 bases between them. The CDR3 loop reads CASSFSYRSYRYQGTNEKLFF. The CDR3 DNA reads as TGCGCCAGCAGCTTCTCTTACCGGAGTTACCGTTACCAGGGTACTAATGAAAAACTGTTTTTT.

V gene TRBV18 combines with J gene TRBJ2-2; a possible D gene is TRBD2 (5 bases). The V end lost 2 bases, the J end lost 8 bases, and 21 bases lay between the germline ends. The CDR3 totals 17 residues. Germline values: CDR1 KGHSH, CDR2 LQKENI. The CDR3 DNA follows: TGTGCCAGCTCACCATTTGTCTCGCAGGAGGAACTTGGGGAGCTGTTTTTT. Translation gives CASSPFVSQEELGELFF.

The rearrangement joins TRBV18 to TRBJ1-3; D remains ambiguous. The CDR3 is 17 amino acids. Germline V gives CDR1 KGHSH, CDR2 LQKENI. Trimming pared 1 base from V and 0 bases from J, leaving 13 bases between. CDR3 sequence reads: CASSPLQASDSGNTIYF. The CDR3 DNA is TGTGCCAGCTCACCACTTCAGGCAAGCGACTCTGGAAACACCATATATTTT.